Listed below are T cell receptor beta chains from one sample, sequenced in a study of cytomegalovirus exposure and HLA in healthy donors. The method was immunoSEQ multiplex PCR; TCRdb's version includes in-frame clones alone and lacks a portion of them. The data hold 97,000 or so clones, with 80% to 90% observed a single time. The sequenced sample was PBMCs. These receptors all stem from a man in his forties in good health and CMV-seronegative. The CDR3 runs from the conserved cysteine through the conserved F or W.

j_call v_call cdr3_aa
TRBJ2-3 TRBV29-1 CSVEEGAGDTQYF
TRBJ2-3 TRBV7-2 CASSSGTSRGLSTDTQYF
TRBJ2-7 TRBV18 CASSADSLTEQYF
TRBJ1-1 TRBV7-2 CASSPQRGGTEAFF
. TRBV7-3 CASSLIAGSTDTQHF
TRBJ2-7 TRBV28 CASSSGREYEQYF
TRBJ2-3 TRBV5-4 CASSLRERGRGDTQYF
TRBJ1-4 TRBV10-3 CAISEGQGSQKLFF
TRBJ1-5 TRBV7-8 CASSLEGIHRNQPQHF
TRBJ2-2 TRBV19 CASSTTSAENTGELFF
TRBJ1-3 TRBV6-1 CASSEALTVSGNTIYF
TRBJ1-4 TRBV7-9 CASSLGVSGATNEKLFF
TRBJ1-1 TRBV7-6 CASRPWGGAANTEAFF
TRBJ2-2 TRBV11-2 CASSLGQLMNTGELFF
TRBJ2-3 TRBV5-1 CASSRTSGGITDTQYF
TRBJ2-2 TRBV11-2 CASSSGTGGTGELFF
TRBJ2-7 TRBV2 CASKRTGNSYEQYF
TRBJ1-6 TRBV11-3 CASSLGTGLNSPLHF
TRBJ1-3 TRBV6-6 CASSYSEGANTIYF
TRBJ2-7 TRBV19 CASSIQTGLLHEQYF
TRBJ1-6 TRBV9 CASSAQGNYNSPLHF
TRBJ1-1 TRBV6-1 CASSKGRGTEAFF
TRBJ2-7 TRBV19 CASRPQGQAGEQYF
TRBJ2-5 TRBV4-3 CASSQGQGGETQYF
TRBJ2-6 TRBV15 CATSRWGGGTGANVLTF
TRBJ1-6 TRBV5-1 CASSFTGSSYNSPLHF
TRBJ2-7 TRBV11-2 CASSLRGEQYF
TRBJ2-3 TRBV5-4 CASSFQGQDADTQYF
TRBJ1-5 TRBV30 CAWSVGGGQPQHF
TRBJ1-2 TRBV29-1 CSVVEPEAGYGYTF
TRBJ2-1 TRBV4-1 CASSQAPRLAISDEQFF
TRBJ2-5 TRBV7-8 CASSLNPGQGETQYF
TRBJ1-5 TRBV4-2 CASSQDRTLSNQPQHF
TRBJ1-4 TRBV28 CASTPSRGSNEKLFF
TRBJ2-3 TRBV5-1 CASSLGLAGPTDTQYF
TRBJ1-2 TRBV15 CATSRDQGTGWFKDGYTF
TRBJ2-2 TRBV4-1 CASSQDFVSGELFF
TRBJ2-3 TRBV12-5 CASGPTPYRGTDTQYF
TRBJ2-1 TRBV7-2 CASSLRRGNEQFF
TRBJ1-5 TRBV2 CASTYLPGDQPQHF
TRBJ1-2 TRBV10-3 CAISTHEYGYTF
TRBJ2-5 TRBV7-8 CASSQYRGWGETQYF
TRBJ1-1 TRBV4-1 CASSSPGRGQNTEAFF
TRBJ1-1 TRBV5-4 CASSLGGQEVGTEAFF
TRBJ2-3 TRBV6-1 CASWRVGSTDTQYF
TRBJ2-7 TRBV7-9 CASSAVGGPYEQYF
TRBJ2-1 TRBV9 CASSVTPGQGVREQFF
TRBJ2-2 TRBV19 CASSSPGGMAGELFF
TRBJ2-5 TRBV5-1 CASSLGTDVLETQYF
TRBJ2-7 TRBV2 CASSAVGGPKPSYEQYF
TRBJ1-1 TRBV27 CASSLDMGNTEAFF
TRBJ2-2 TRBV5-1 CASSYNRNSGELFF
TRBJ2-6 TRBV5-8 CASSITGNSGANVLTF
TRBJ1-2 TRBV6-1 CASLAGGSYGYTF
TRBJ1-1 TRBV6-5 CASSYPGVIPEAFF
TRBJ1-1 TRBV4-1 CASSHSVGTGSPKAFF
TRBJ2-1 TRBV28 CASSFSGGRDEQFF
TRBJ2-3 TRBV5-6 CASSLTAGGTDTQYF
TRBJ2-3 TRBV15 CATSSSGGNTDTQYF
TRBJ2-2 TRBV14 CASSQAGGNTGELFF